This T cell receptor (beta chain) appears in the sequencing data of a study of blood T cells in healthy people across ages. Trimming cost V 4 bases and J 0 bases; bases outside gene matches: 4. Germline lookup yields CDR1 DFQATT and CDR2 SNEGSKA (reference sequence). This CDR3 has 15 amino acids. This clonotype was picked up many times. The use of a sample-barcoded 5' primer and a J-beta primer mix characterized a second PCR of roughly 7 to 12 cycles. TCRdb called the 5' RACE reads again in MiXCR, with one record for every CDR3 protein. The sample records approximately 1.5 million distinct CDR3 sequences, almost 35% being singletons.

This receptor was identified in a woman aged 25 to 39 in good health. This chain uses TRBV20-1 with TRBJ2-3, with 10 bases identical to TRBD1. The sequencing input was blood. CDR3 coding DNA: TGCAGTGCTACGGGACAGGGGCGAAGCACAGATACGCAGTATTTT. Translation gives CSATGQGRSTDTQYF.